The present entry profiles one TCR beta chain with its context. What it recognizes is unknown. These data come from a study of identical twins. Broader study findings: Models underestimated TCR alpha sharing (out-of-frame) in monozygotic twins. High-abundance cord blood beta clonotypes had fewer insertions; memory repertoires showed none. Potential partial confounding of zero-insertion analyses by invariant MAIT and iNKT cells was noted.

Template switching introduced a universal primer site, and the cDNA bore unique molecular identifiers. TCRdb reprocessed the 5' RACE reads via MiXCR and lists one record per CDR3 protein. Altogether some 900,000 distinct CDR3 sequences are present, more than 9% being singletons, with the ten largest covering about 1.5%. Looked up from germline, CDR1 is DFQATT and CDR2 is SNEGSKA (reference sequence). The CDR3 covers 15 residues. V shed 1 base and J shed 3 bases, with 15 bases lying between them. These data also featured in a second study, about yellow fever vaccine responses in identical twins.

The sequencing sample was made of PBMCs. This chain uses TRBV20-1 with TRBJ2-5; possibly TRBD1 or TRBD2 for D (5 bases each). The receptor comes from a woman aged 18-29 years in good health. In DNA, the CDR3 is TGCAGTGCTAGAGCCGGGACGTCCGGTAAAGAGACCCAGTACTTC. This translates into CSARAGTSGKETQYF.